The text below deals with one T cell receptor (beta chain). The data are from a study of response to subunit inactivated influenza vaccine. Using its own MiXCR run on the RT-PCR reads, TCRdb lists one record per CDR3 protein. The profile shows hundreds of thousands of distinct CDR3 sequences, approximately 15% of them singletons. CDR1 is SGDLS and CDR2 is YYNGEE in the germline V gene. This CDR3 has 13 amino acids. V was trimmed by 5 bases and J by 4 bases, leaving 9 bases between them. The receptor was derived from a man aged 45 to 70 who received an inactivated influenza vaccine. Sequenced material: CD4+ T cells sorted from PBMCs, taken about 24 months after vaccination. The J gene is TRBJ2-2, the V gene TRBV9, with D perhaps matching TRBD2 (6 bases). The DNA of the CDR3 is TGTGCCAGCAGGCTAGCGATCACCGGGGAGCTGTTTTTT. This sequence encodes CASRLAITGELFF.